This T cell receptor (beta chain) was retrieved from a study of T cells in Graves' hyperthyroidism and ophthalmopathy (dated by TCRdb to the late 2010s). Broadly, across the study: Peripheral blood samples were taken at the time of initial diagnosis, prior to any treatment. The paper reports TCR Vbeta CDR3 sequencing of some 140 peripheral blood samples: 40 or so ophthalmopathy, about 75 hyperthyroidism and around 17 progressor patients. The 75 to 100 discovery patients were randomly split 7:3 into training and test sets. Prospective prediction of ophthalmopathy was tested in an independent validation cohort consisting of under 20 hyperthyroidism patients and some 17 patients who later progressed to ophthalmopathy. To identify TCR V-J signatures that set the groups apart, the researchers used a discovery cohort of about a hundred patients, made up of under 45 with Graves' ophthalmopathy and some 56 with stable Graves' hyperthyroidism. After blood sampling, hyperthyroidism patients were treated with methimazole at a starting dose of 30 mg daily, and ophthalmopathy patients were treated with high-dose intravenous methylprednisolone. In about six Graves' hyperthyroidism patients, the study also compared T-cell repertoires from thyroid tissue with T-cell repertoires from blood. Study-wide conclusions, independent of this receptor: Sample size was not statistically predetermined, and blinding of investigators to group allocation was not performed. In validation, the model predicted progression to ophthalmopathy with around 71% sensitivity and less than 80% specificity, a median of 6.5 months before onset. Most expanded thyroid clonotypes (frequency above 0.001) were also detected in blood, a finding suggesting that blood repertoires may reflect thyroid immune responses. A model built on a 13 V-J signature distinguished ophthalmopathy from stable hyperthyroidism, reaching around 88% sensitivity and about 81% specificity in cross-validation and 80%/75% in testing.

On this clonotype itself: Its antigen is unknown. The sample holds no much larger clone one base away, and base qualities are not on file.

The TCR beta CDR3 regions were amplified from RNA transcripts. A first-round RT-PCR of the TCR CDR3 used the HTBI primer set with the Qiagen OneStep RT-PCR kit. A second multiplex PCR round built the libraries, followed by size selection and purification. The libraries were sequenced on an Illumina HiSeq2000 using paired-end 100 bp reads. The authors processed their data as follows. SOAPnuke was used to process the raw data, with reads discarded if the reads contained adapters or uncalled bases, had a mean Phred below 15, or lacked an exact constant-primer or identifier match. High-quality paired reads were merged with COPE v1.2.5, and unique nucleotide sequences were defined as clonotypes. MiTCR v1.1 was used to align the clonotypes against IMGT TRBV, TRBD and TRBJ reference segments. The analysis included only V-J combinations with a frequency above 0.0001, which together covered around 99% of the repertoires. A TCS score was defined as the ratio between F50 (clonal expansion) and ExV (chaos), using BLOSUM62-based TCRdist between CDR3 peptides within each V-J. Welch's t-statistics and random forest reduced roughly 540 V-J features to some 14, which were used in a naive Bayes classifier (R e1071). The Morisita-Horn index was used to measure how similar the thyroid and blood repertoires were. The public reads were run again by TCRdb, first through fastp at Q25 and then through MiXCR, and only productive beta chains were kept. Identical CDR3 protein sequences are pooled into one entry, listed with their most common genes and DNA. TCRdb's processing, not the authors', yielded these V and J calls. The sample contains roughly 710,000 distinct CDR3 sequences, about a third of them found a single time. Of the sample, around 31% is held by the ten largest clones.

The germline V gene encodes CDR1 LGHNT and CDR2 FRNRAP. Trimming takes 0 bases off V and 1 base off J; junction bases not matched to a gene: 8. Including cysteine and phenylalanine, the CDR3 has 17 amino acids. The kept DNA is CDR3 alone, 51 bases in frame from the first base. Graves' hyperthyroidism was defined as stable when no progression to ophthalmopathy occurred over 18 months of follow-up. Hyperthyroidism patients were newly diagnosed, had a disease duration of under 2 months, and were aged 18 to 65 years. Exclusion was applied to patients with uncontrolled infections, other autoimmune diseases, pregnancy or lactation. Diagnoses were established on the basis of clinical symptoms, serum thyroxine and TRAb, thyroid ultrasound, and orbital computed tomography. PBMCs were separated from roughly 9.3 ml of fresh peripheral blood using Ficoll-Paque density gradient centrifugation. Trizol reagent was used to extract total RNA, and RNA quality was then checked on an Agilent 2100 Bioanalyzer.

This receptor was identified in a woman in her thirties or forties with Graves' hyperthyroidism. In this chain, TRBV12-5 is recombined with TRBJ1-1, with 7 junctional bases fitting TRBD1. Sequencing was done on a sample of blood. The DNA sequence is as follows: TGTGCTAGTGGTTTGGTACTTGGACAGGAGACGAACACTGAAGCTTTCTTT. Its coded protein is CASGLVLGQETNTEAFF.